A selection of T cell receptor beta chains follows, all from one sample in a study of technical replicates of blood from four donors. Here immunoSEQ multiplex PCR was the method, and the copy in TCRdb shows in-frame clones only, minus some. Altogether roughly 93,000 clones are present, 95% being singletons, with the ten largest covering 0.2% to 0.3%. Material for sequencing was T cells isolated from PBMCs. All receptors derive from a human donor in good health. Both conserved end residues are part of each CDR3. A D gene is named only where the DNA matches it firmly. Some rows mark clone size as missing; the rest say once, few, many or name a class of expanded clone.

clone_size | j_call | d_call | v_call | cdr3_length | cdr3_nt | cdr3_aa
- | TRBJ2-5 | - | TRBV11-2 | 16 | TGTGCCAGCAGCTTAGTGTTCTTCGGTCACCAAGAGACCCAGTACTTC | CASSLVFFGHQETQYF
once | TRBJ2-3 | TRBD1 | TRBV5-1 | 13 | TGCGCCAGCAGCTCAGGGGGCAGAGATACGCAGTATTTT | CASSSGGRDTQYF
- | TRBJ2-1 | TRBD2 | TRBV28 | 15 | TGTGCCAGCAGAAGACCGGGACTAGGGTTGTATGAGCAGTTCTTC | CASRRPGLGLYEQFF
- | TRBJ2-7 | - | TRBV9 | 14 | TGTGCCAGCAGCGTAGCCAGGGAACCCTACGAGCAGTACTTC | CASSVAREPYEQYF
- | TRBJ2-7 | - | TRBV7-3 | 14 | TGTGCCAGCAGCTTAAATCAGGGCGTAGGCGAGCAGTACTTC | CASSLNQGVGEQYF
- | TRBJ2-7 | TRBD1 | TRBV29-1 | 13 | TGCAGCGTTGGAAGGACAGGATTCTACGAGCAGTACTTC | CSVGRTGFYEQYF
- | TRBJ2-3 | TRBD2 | TRBV9 | 16 | TGTGCCAGCAGCGTAGCCGAGGGAGGGCGCCCAGATACGCAGTATTTT | CASSVAEGGRPDTQYF
- | TRBJ2-1 | - | TRBV2 | 15 | TGTGCCAGCAGGATAGACACTAGCTCCTACAATGAGCAGTTCTTC | CASRIDTSSYNEQFF
- | TRBJ2-5 | - | TRBV4-2 | 11 | TGTGCCAGCAGTCCGGGGGAGACCCAGTACTTC | CASSPGETQYF
once | TRBJ2-1 | TRBD1 | TRBV6-5 | 15 | TGTGCCAGCAGTCTCAAGCCGGGACAGGAGAATGAGCAGTTCTTC | CASSLKPGQENEQFF
- | TRBJ2-6 | - | TRBV28 | 16 | TGTGCCAGCAGTCCTTGGGACAACTCTGGGGCCAACGTCCTGACTTTC | CASSPWDNSGANVLTF
- | TRBJ2-7 | - | TRBV5-6 | 14 | TGTGCCAGCAGCTTGACTAGAAGAACGTACGAGCAGTACTTC | CASSLTRRTYEQYF
- | TRBJ2-1 | - | TRBV5-1 | 17 | TGCGCCAGCAGCTTGGCCGTAAACGGGATGTCCTACAATGAGCAGTTCTTC | CASSLAVNGMSYNEQFF
- | TRBJ2-1 | - | TRBV7-2 | 10 | TGTGCCAGCAGCTTCTATGAGCAGTTCTTC | CASSFYEQFF
- | TRBJ1-1 | - | TRBV7-6 | 11 | TGTGCCAGCAGCTCAGGGATCGGAGCTTTCTTT | CASSSGIGAFF
- | TRBJ2-2 | TRBD2 | TRBV29-1 | 12 | TGCAGCGTGGGACTAGCAGTCGGGGAGCTGTTTTTT | CSVGLAVGELFF
- | TRBJ1-2 | TRBD1 | TRBV19 | 11 | TGTGGGGGGACAGGGGGCTATGGCTACACCTTC | CGGTGGYGYTF
- | TRBJ1-2 | TRBD1 | TRBV6-5 | 15 | TGTGCCAGCAGTTACAGCAACAGGGGGGAGGGTGGCTACACCTTC | CASSYSNRGEGGYTF
once | TRBJ1-1 | - | TRBV5-4 | 15 | TGTGCCAGCATCGAGATGACAGAAATGAACACTGAAGCTTTCTTT | CASIEMTEMNTEAFF
- | TRBJ2-4 | - | TRBV9 | 15 | TGTGCCAGCAGCCCCCGGGCACGGGCGGGGAACATTCAGTACTTC | CASSPRARAGNIQYF
- | TRBJ2-5 | TRBD2 | TRBV7-2 | 18 | TGTGCCAGCAGCTTAGGTCAACTATCAGCGGGGGGCTCAGAGACCCAGTACTTC | CASSLGQLSAGGSETQYF
- | TRBJ2-3 | - | TRBV5-1 | 14 | TGCGCCAGCAGCTTGGGGAGCGGGCCGGATACGCAGTATTTT | CASSLGSGPDTQYF
once | TRBJ2-5 | TRBD2 | TRBV6-1 | 12 | TGTGCCAGCACAGGGAGGGTGGAGACCCAGTACTTC | CASTGRVETQYF